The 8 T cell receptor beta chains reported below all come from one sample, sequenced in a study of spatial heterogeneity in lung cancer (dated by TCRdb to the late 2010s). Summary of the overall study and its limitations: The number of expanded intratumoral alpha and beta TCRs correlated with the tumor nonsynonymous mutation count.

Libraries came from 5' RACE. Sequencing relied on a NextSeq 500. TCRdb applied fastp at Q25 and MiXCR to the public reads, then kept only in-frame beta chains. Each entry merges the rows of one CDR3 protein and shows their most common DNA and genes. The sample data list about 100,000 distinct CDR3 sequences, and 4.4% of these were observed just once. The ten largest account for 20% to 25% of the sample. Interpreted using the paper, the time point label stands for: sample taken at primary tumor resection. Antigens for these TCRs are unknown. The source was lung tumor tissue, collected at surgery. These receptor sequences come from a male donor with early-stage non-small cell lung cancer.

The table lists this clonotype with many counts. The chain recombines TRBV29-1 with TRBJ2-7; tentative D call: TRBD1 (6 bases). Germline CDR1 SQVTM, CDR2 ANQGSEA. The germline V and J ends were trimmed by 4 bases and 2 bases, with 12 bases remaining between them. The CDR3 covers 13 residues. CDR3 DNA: TGCAGCGTTGGACAGGAAAGCGCCTACGAGCAGTACTTC. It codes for CSVGQESAYEQYF.

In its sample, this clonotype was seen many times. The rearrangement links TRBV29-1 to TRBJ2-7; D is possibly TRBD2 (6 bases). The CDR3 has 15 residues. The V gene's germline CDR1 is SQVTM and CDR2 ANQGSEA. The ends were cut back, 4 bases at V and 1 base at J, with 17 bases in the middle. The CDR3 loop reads CSVGIPGGVSYEQYF. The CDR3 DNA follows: TGCAGCGTTGGCATCCCCGGCGGGGTATCCTACGAGCAGTACTTC.

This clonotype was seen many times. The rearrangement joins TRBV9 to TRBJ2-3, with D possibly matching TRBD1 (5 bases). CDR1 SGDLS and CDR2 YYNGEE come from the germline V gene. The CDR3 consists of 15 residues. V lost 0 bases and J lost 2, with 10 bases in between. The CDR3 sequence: CASSVVDRHTDTQYF. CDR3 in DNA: TGTGCCAGCAGCGTAGTAGACAGACACACAGATACGCAGTATTTT.

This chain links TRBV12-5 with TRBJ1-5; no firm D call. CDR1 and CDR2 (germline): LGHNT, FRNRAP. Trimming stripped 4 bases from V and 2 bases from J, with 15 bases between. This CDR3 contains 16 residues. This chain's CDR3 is CASGSGLIWGNQPQHF. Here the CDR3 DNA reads TGTGCTAGTGGTTCGGGATTAATCTGGGGCAATCAGCCCCAGCATTTT.

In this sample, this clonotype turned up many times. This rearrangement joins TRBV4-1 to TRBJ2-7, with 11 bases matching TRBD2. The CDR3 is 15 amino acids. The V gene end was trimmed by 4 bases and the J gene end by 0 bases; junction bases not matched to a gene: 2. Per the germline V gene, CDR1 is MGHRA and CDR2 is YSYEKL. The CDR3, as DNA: TGCGCCAGCAGCCTAGCGGGAGGGATCTCCTACGAGCAGTACTTC. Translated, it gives CASSLAGGISYEQYF.

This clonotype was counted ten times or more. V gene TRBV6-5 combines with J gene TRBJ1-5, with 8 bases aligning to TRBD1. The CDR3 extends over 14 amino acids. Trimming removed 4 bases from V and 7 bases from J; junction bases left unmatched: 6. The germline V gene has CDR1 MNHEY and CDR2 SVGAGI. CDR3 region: CASSSGQEGQPQHF. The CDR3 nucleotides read TGTGCCAGCAGTTCGGGACAGGAAGGCCAGCCCCAGCATTTT.

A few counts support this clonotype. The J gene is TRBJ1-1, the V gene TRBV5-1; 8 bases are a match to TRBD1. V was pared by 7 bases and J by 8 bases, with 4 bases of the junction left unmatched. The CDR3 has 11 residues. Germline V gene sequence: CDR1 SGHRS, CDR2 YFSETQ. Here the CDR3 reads CASRTGREAFF. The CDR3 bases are TGCGCCAGCCGGACAGGGCGCGAAGCTTTCTTT.

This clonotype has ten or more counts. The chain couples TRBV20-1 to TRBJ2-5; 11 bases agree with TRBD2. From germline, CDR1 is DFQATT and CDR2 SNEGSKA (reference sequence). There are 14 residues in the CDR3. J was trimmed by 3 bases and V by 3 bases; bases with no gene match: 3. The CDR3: CSARGTSGKETQYF. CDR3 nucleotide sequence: TGCAGTGCTAGGGGGACTAGCGGTAAAGAGACCCAGTACTTC.